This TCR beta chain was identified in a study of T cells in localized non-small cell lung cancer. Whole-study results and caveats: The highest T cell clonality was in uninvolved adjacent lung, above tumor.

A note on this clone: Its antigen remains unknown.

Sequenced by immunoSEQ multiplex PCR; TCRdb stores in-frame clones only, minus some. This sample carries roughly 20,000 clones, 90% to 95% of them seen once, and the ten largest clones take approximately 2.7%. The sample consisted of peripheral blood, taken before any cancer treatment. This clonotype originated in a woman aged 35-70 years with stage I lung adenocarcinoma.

CDR3 bases: TGTGCCAGTAGTCCCTGGACAGGGGAGGACACTGAAGCTTTCTTT. Amino acid sequence: CASSPWTGEDTEAFF. This chain links TRBV19 with TRBJ1-1; 9 positions agree with TRBD1. Germline V gene sequence: CDR1 LNHDA, CDR2 SQIVND (reference sequence). The CDR3 runs 15 residues. V was clipped by 5 bases and J by 3 bases; unmatched bases: 7.